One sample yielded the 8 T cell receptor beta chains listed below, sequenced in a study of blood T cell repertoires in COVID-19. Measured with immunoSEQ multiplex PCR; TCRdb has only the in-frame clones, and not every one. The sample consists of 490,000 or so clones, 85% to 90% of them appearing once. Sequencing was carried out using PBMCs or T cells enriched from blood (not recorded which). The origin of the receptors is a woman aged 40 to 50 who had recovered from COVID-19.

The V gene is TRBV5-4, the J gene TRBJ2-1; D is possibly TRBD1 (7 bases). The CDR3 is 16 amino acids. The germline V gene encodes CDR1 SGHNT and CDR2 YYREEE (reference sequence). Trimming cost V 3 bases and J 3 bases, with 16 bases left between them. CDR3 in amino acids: CASSSGGRTGYNEQFF. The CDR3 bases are TGTGCCAGCAGCTCCGGTGGGAGGACAGGCTACAATGAGCAGTTCTTC.

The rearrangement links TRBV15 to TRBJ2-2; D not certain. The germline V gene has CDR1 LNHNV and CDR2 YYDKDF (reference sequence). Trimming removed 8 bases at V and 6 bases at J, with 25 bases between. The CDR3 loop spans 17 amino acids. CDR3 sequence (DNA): TGTGCCACCTGTCCGTCGCACGGTCAGGCAGACGCCGGGGAGCTGTTTTTT. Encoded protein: CATCPSHGQADAGELFF.

CDR3: CASSLDPTGTQYF. DNA for the CDR3: TGTGCCAGCAGTTTAGATCCCACGGGGACCCAGTACTTC. V is TRBV12-3 or TRBV12-4 and J is TRBJ2-5; D gene ambiguous. The germline V and J ends were trimmed by 1 base and 7 bases, with 10 bases remaining between them. The CDR3 length is 13 residues.

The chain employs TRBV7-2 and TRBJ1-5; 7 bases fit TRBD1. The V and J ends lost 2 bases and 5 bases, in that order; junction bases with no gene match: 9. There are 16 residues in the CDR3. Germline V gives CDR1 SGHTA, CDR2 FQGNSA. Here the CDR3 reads CASSLRGGFRDQPQHF. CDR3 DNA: TGTGCCAGCAGCTTAAGAGGGGGCTTTCGTGATCAGCCCCAGCATTTT.

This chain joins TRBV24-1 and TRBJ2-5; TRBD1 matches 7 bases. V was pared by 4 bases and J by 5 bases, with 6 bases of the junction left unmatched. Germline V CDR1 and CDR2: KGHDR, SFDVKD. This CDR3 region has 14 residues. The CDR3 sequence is CATSDPNRGETQYF. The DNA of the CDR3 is TGTGCCACCAGTGACCCGAACAGGGGTGAGACCCAGTACTTC.

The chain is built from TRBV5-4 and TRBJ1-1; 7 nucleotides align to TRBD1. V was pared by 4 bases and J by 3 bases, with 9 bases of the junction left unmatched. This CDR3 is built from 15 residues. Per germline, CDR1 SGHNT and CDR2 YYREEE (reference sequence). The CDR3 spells CASSLLPTGHTEAFF. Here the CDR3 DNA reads TGTGCCAGCAGCCTATTACCGACAGGGCACACTGAAGCTTTCTTT.

CDR3 bases: TGTGCCATCAGTGATCCGGAACAGGGGGGCAATCAGCCCCAGCATTTT. Translating gives CAISDPEQGGNQPQHF. V is TRBV10-3 and J is TRBJ1-5, with 8 bases identical to TRBD1. The CDR3 spans 16 residues. Germline V gives CDR1 ENHRY, CDR2 SYGVKD. With V trimmed by 3 bases and J by 2 bases, 6 bases remained unmatched.

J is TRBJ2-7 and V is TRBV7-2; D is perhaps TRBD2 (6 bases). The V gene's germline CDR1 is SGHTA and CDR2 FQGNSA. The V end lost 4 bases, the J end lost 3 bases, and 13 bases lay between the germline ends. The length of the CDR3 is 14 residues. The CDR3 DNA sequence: TGTGCCAGCAGCTGGGGACTTCGGAACTACGAGCAGTACTTC. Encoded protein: CASSWGLRNYEQYF.